This T cell receptor beta chain was identified in a study of beta chain features in type 1 diabetes. Findings and limits, study-wide: There was a moderate but significant shortening of TCRB CDR3s in all four CD4+ subsets of Type 1 diabetes patients. Naive, central memory and Treg TCRB repertoires seemed to resemble each other more closely in patients than they did in healthy donors. Type 1 diabetes patients showed fewer insertions and more deletions at VDJ junctions.

All of the isolated RNA was reverse transcribed, so expressed TCRB transcripts were sequenced. Libraries were prepared by immunoSEQ multiplex PCR; TCRdb keeps only in-frame clonotypes and omits some of them. In the table there are 300,000 to 450,000 clones, roughly a fifth of which are singletons. The single heparinised draw taken from each donor contained approximately 120 mL of blood on average. CDR1 and CDR2 from the germline V gene are SQVTM and ANQGSEA. The CDR3 totals 12 residues. The ends lost 7 bases at V and 6 bases at J; junction bases unmatched: 5. This clone has more than one count but fewer than ten. The target antigen is unknown.

The V gene is TRBV29-1, the J gene TRBJ2-7, with TRBD1 identical over 11 bases. This receptor was obtained from a woman aged 18-29 years in good health. The sample taken for sequencing was naive CD4+ T cells from blood. CDR3 residues: CSAGQGAFEQYF. The CDR3 DNA sequence: TGCAGCGCAGGACAGGGGGCTTTCGAGCAGTACTTC.